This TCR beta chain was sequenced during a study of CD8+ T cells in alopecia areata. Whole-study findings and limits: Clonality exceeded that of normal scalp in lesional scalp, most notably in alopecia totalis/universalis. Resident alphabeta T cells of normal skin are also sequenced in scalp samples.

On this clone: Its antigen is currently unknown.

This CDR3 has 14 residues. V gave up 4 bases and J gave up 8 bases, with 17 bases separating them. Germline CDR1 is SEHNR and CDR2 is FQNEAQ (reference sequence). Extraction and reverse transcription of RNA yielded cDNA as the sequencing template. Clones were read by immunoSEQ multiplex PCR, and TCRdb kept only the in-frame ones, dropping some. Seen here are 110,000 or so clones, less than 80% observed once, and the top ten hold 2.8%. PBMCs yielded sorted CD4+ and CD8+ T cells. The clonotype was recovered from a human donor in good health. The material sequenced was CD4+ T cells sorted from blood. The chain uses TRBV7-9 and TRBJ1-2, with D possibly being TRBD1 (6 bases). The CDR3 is CASSSRPGARGYTF. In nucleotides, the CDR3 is TGTGCCAGCAGCTCTCGGCCGGGGGCGCGGGGCTACACCTTC.